Included here is one TCR beta chain sequence, with context. The data belong to a study of blood T cell repertoires in COVID-19. Study details: Samples representing acute and convalescent COVID-19 were sourced from the United States, Italy and Spain. In each case, the material was cDNA or gDNA derived from T cells, B-cell-depleted T cells, or PBMCs.

The CDR3 contains 15 residues. Germline lookup yields CDR1 LNHDA and CDR2 SQIVND (reference sequence). V dropped 4 bases and J dropped 1; count of bases not matched to a gene: 4. In the original analysis: Amplification from reference gene primers served as the basis for estimated nucleated cell counts. The repertoire was sequenced with immunoSEQ multiplex PCR; TCRdb's copy has only in-frame clones and lacks some. The DNA gave D and trimming, while V, J and clone size come from that table. Counted here are tens of thousands of clones, around nine tenths occurring once; the ten biggest clones make up 5% to 6.5%.

J is TRBJ1-1 and V is TRBV19; 9 bases are a match to TRBD1. This TCR was recovered from a man between 50 and 59 years old with active COVID-19. Sequencing was performed on peripheral blood. In DNA, the CDR3 is TGTGCCAGTAGTAGGGACAGGGAGGCGAACACTGAAGCTTTCTTT. Translation: CASSRDREANTEAFF.